What follows are 28 T cell receptor beta chains derived from one specimen sequenced in a study of beta chain features in type 1 diabetes. Sequenced material consisted of expressed TCRB transcripts (all of the isolated RNA was reverse transcribed). TCRdb keeps only in-frame clones here, not all; method: immunoSEQ multiplex PCR. Of 150,000 or so clones listed, around 8.7% are singletons. The sequencing sample was made of central memory CD4+ T cells from blood. Source of these receptors: a man aged 18-30 years in good health.

This chain connects TRBV5-1 to TRBJ2-5; D gene ambiguous. The CDR3 has 14 amino acids. Germline CDR1 is SGHRS and CDR2 is YFSETQ. The V end was cut by 4 bases, the J end by 1 base, with 11 bases between. The CDR3 sequence: CASSVTSSQETQYF. The CDR3 bases are TGCGCCAGCAGCGTGACATCTTCCCAAGAGACCCAGTACTTC.

This clone turned up a few times. V is TRBV30 and J is TRBJ2-7; no clear D. CDR3 length: 12 amino acids. Trimming left V 4 bases short and J 2 bases short, with 9 bases between. Germline CDR1 reads GTSNPN; CDR2 reads SVGIG (reference sequence). CDR3 DNA: TGTGCCTGGACCAGAAAGACCTACGAGCAGTACTTC. Its protein is CAWTRKTYEQYF. The whole variable domain, filled in from reference TRBV30 and TRBJ2-7, reads SQTIHQWPATLVQPVGSPLSLECTVEGTSNPNLYWYRQAAGRGLQLLFYSVGIGQISSEVPQNLSASRPQDRQFILSSKKLLLSDSGFYLCAWTRKTYEQYFGPGTRLTVT.

A few counts support this clone. The V and J genes are TRBV14 and TRBJ2-7; possibly TRBD1 for D (5 bases). The CDR3 is 15 residues long. V lost 0 bases and J 0 bases, leaving 9 bases between the germline ends. CDR1 SGHDN and CDR2 FVKESK come from the germline V gene. CDR3 in amino acids: CASSQDRVFSYEQYF. In nucleotides, the CDR3 is TGTGCCAGCAGCCAAGACAGGGTTTTCTCCTACGAGCAGTACTTC.

The rearrangement joins TRBV5-6 to TRBJ1-2, with TRBD1 identical over 7 bases. The CDR3 length is 14 residues. J gave up 1 base and V 1 base, and 1 base lay outside the gene matches. Germline CDR1 and CDR2: SGHDT and YYEEEE. For the CDR3, the DNA is TGTGCCAGCAGCTTGCACAGGGGTAACTATGGCTACACCTTC. It yields the protein CASSLHRGNYGYTF.

V is TRBV18 and J is TRBJ1-3; unclear D gene. The CDR3 has 17 residues. Between the trimmed V and J ends, which lost 1 base and 0 bases, there was a span of 13 bases. Germline V CDR1 and CDR2: KGHSH, LQKENI. CDR3 in amino acids: CASSPQPWQISGNTIYF. CDR3 DNA sequence: TGTGCCAGCTCACCACAACCTTGGCAAATCTCTGGAAACACCATATATTTT. The full variable domain, its missing parts supplied by reference TRBV18 and TRBJ1-3, is NAGVMQNPRHLVRRRGQEARLRCSPMKGHSHVYWYRQLPEEGLKFMVYLQKENIIDESGMPKERFSAEFPKEGPSILRIQQVVRGDSAAYFCASSPQPWQISGNTIYFGEGSWLTVV.

In its sample, this clone was seen a few times. The chain uses TRBV19 and TRBJ2-5, with 10 bases fitting TRBD1. Trimming removed 5 bases from V and 7 bases from J; junction bases left unmatched: 10. Germline-derived CDR1 and CDR2 are LNHDA and SQIVND (reference sequence). The CDR3 contains 15 residues. DNA of the CDR3: TGTGCCAGTAGTGCCTCTTGGACAGGGGGAATGACCCAGTACTTC. This gives the protein CASSASWTGGMTQYF.

V usage is TRBV6-5 and J usage is TRBJ2-3; 14 bases are a match to TRBD2. The CDR3 is made up of 15 amino acids. J gave up 6 bases and V 6 bases, and 5 bases lay outside the gene matches. Germline V gene sequence: CDR1 MNHEY, CDR2 SVGAGI. CDR3 protein: CASSGLAGGGDTQYF. The DNA for the CDR3 is TGTGCCAGCAGCGGACTAGCGGGGGGAGGTGATACGCAGTATTTT.

This clone was detected only a few times. The chain joins TRBV7-9 to TRBJ1-2; possibly TRBD1 for D (6 bases). V lost 2 bases to trimming and J lost 6 bases, with 13 bases between them. This CDR3 contains 14 residues. Germline V gene data show CDR1 as SEHNR and CDR2 as FQNEAQ (reference sequence). The CDR3 loop reads CASSLYLGGDGYTF. Here the CDR3 DNA reads TGTGCCAGCAGCTTATATCTAGGGGGAGATGGCTACACCTTC.

This clone has a handful of counts. The gene calls are TRBV5-1 and TRBJ2-1; TRBD1 matches 7 bases. The trim removed 3 bases at V and 1 base at J, leaving 7 bases unmatched. Germline CDR1 SGHRS, CDR2 YFSETQ. The CDR3 sequence is 16 residues long. The CDR3 nucleotides read TGCGCCAGCAGCTCCTACGGGGACAGTTCCTACAATGAGCAGTTCTTC. Amino acids: CASSSYGDSSYNEQFF.

This clone has only a few counts. The rearrangement links TRBV11-2 to TRBJ2-7; D might be TRBD1 (5 bases). Trimming took 3 bases from V and 2 from J, leaving 11 bases between them. Germline CDR1 reads SGHAT; CDR2 reads FQNNGV. The CDR3 spans 14 residues. The CDR3 DNA is TGTGCCAGCAGCTTGAGCCAGGGTCCCTACGAGCAGTACTTC. As protein: CASSLSQGPYEQYF.

This clone was detected a few times. This chain links TRBV5-6 with TRBJ1-1, with TRBD1 matching 8 bases. The CDR3 consists of 14 residues. The V segment lost 4 bases and the J segment 5 bases; nucleotides outside the gene matches: 7. The germline gives CDR1 SGHDT, CDR2 YYEEEE. CDR3 sequence: CASSAGQGRTEAFF. CDR3 coding DNA: TGTGCCAGCAGCGCCGGACAGGGAAGGACTGAAGCTTTCTTT.

This clone has just a few counts. The chain recombines TRBV7-8 with TRBJ1-4; 10 bases align to TRBD1. J gave up 11 bases and V 2 bases, and 5 bases lay outside the gene matches. CDR3 length equals 14 residues. Germline CDR1 and CDR2: SGHVS and FQNEAQ. The CDR3 coding sequence is TGTGCCAGCAGCTTAATAGGGACAGGGGTTAAACTGTTTTTT. Encoded protein: CASSLIGTGVKLFF.

The J gene is TRBJ1-6, the V gene TRBV6-5; weak D call: TRBD1 (5 bases). V lost 6 bases, J lost 7 bases, and 13 bases lay in between. The CDR3 spans 14 residues. CDR1 MNHEY and CDR2 SVGAGI come from the germline V gene. For the CDR3, the DNA is TGTGCCAGCAGAAACGGACAAGAGAATTCACCCCTCCACTTT. Its protein product is CASRNGQENSPLHF.

This clone came up a few times. J is TRBJ2-2 and V is TRBV30, with 12 bases matching TRBD2. CDR1 is GTSNPN and CDR2 is SVGIG in the germline V gene (reference sequence). The CDR3 covers 16 residues. V shed 4 bases and J 3 bases; nucleotides not matched to a gene: 6. Here the CDR3 reads CAWTPGTSGHTGELFF. CDR3 sequence (DNA): TGTGCCTGGACCCCCGGGACTAGCGGGCACACCGGGGAGCTGTTTTTT.

This clone was detected a few times. The CDR3 DNA reads TGTGCCAGCAGCCCAGGTCGCTGGGGCACAGATACGCAGTATTTT. Encoded protein: CASSPGRWGTDTQYF. The genes are TRBV7-9 and TRBJ2-3, with D unclear. The V end lost 5 bases, the J end lost 1 base, and 13 bases lay between the germline ends. The CDR3 is made up of 15 amino acids. CDR1 is SEHNR and CDR2 is FQNEAQ in the germline V gene (reference sequence).

This clone has more than one count but fewer than ten. The chain recombines TRBV6-5 with TRBJ2-7, with 9 nucleotides matching TRBD2. CDR3 length: 15 residues. The trim removed 0 bases at V and 3 bases at J, leaving 3 bases unmatched. The V gene's germline CDR1 is MNHEY and CDR2 SVGAGI. This chain's CDR3 is CASSYSRRGGYEQYF. CDR3 DNA: TGTGCCAGCAGTTACTCGAGGCGGGGGGGCTACGAGCAGTACTTC.

This clone has at least ten counts. V gene TRBV30 combines with J gene TRBJ2-4; no reliable D call. This CDR3 has 13 residues. V lost 4 bases and J lost 0, with 7 bases in between. The germline gives CDR1 GTSNPN, CDR2 SVGIG (reference sequence). The DNA of the CDR3 is TGTGCCTGGACGGCGGAAGCCAAAAACATTCAGTACTTC. Residues: CAWTAEAKNIQYF.

V is TRBV29-1 and J is TRBJ1-3; TRBD1 agrees at 9 bases. V was pared by 6 bases and J by 2 bases, with 5 bases of the junction left unmatched. This CDR3 region has 14 residues. CDR1 and CDR2 (germline): SQVTM, ANQGSEA. The DNA of the CDR3 is TGCAGCGTGGATCACAGGGGGCCTGGAAACACCATATATTTT. Its protein product is CSVDHRGPGNTIYF.

This sequence joins TRBV10-1 and TRBJ2-2; D gene uncertain. The V gene lost 7 bases and the J gene lost 4 bases, with 7 bases spanning the gap. Germline assignment: CDR1 WNHNN and CDR2 SYGVQD (reference sequence). The length of the CDR3 is 12 residues. The CDR3 DNA reads as TGCGCCAGCAATGGCCCCACCGGGGAGCTGTTTTTT. Protein sequence: CASNGPTGELFF.

This clone was counted between two and nine times. The rearrangement links TRBV7-6 to TRBJ2-7; 10 bases agree with TRBD2. The V and J ends lost 4 bases and 4 bases, in that order; junction bases with no gene match: 4. The CDR3 length is 14 residues. Germline V gene sequence: CDR1 SGHVS, CDR2 FNYEAQ. DNA for the CDR3: TGTGCCAGCAGCTCCAGCGGGGGGGCGTACGAGCAGTACTTC. Residues: CASSSSGGAYEQYF.

This chain joins TRBV28 and TRBJ1-5; 9 bases are a match to TRBD1. This CDR3 contains 16 residues. V shed 6 bases, J shed 11 bases, and the junction held 17 bases outside the gene matches. Germline CDR1 reads MDHEN; CDR2 reads SYDVKM. CDR3: CASRSSGTGRGLSQHF. The CDR3 DNA reads as TGTGCCAGCAGGTCCTCCGGGACAGGGAGGGGTTTATCCCAGCATTTT.

The genes are TRBV2 and TRBJ1-5, with 7 bases that match TRBD1. This CDR3 has 14 amino acids. Germline-derived CDR1 and CDR2 are SNHLY and FYNNEI. V lost 7 bases, J lost 5 bases, and 8 bases stayed unmatched. The CDR3 coding sequence is TGTGCCAGCAAAGACAGGGTCTCTCATCAGCCCCAGCATTTT. It specifies CASKDRVSHQPQHF.

This clone appeared many times. V gene TRBV23-1 combines with J gene TRBJ2-1; 8 bases are shared with TRBD1. TRBV23-1 is flagged as an ORF with uncertain function. This CDR3 contains 14 residues. Losses at the gene ends were 7 bases for V and 9 bases for J; bases not matched to a gene: 11. Written as DNA, the CDR3 is TGCGCCAGCACACCACCTCAGGGGGCGTGTGAGCAGTTCTTC. Translated: CASTPPQGACEQFF.

The chain couples TRBV19 to TRBJ2-7; 10 nucleotides align to TRBD2. This CDR3 spans 15 amino acids. Germline trimming cut 6 bases from V and 1 base from J; bases unmatched to any gene: 6. CDR1 is LNHDA, CDR2 SQIVND, per germline (reference sequence). CDR3 in amino acids: CASSLASGGSYEQYF. The CDR3 nucleotides are TGTGCCAGTAGCTTGGCTAGCGGGGGATCCTACGAGCAGTACTTC.

There are a few counts of this clone. This sequence joins TRBV7-9 and TRBJ2-7, with a tentative D call TRBD2 (6 bases). The germline CDR1 and CDR2 sequences are SEHNR and FQNEAQ (reference sequence). V shed 2 bases and J shed 0 bases, with 14 bases lying between them. The CDR3 totals 16 residues. Written as DNA, the CDR3 is TGTGCCAGCAGCTTATCATCGGACTACTTCTCCTACGAGCAGTACTTC. As protein: CASSLSSDYFSYEQYF.

The rearrangement links TRBV6-1 to TRBJ1-1; 8 positions agree with TRBD1. Unmatched junction bases numbered 3, after V lost 1 base and J lost 8 bases. The CDR3 contains 13 residues. CDR1 is MNHNS and CDR2 is SASEGT in the germline V gene. In nucleotides, the CDR3 is TGTGCCAGCAGTGAAGGGGGGGACAGGGAAGCTTTCTTT. This encodes CASSEGGDREAFF.

The table lists this clone with many counts. The V and J genes are TRBV29-1 and TRBJ2-7; 11 bases are shared with TRBD1. The CDR3 is 14 amino acids. The germline V gene encodes CDR1 SQVTM and CDR2 ANQGSEA. The ends lost 6 bases at V and 3 bases at J; junction bases unmatched: 7. The CDR3 is CSVALGTGGYEQYF. The CDR3 region has the DNA TGCAGCGTCGCACTCGGGACAGGGGGCTACGAGCAGTACTTC.

The chain is built from TRBV5-1 and TRBJ2-1, with 8 bases lining up with TRBD2. Trimming removed 0 bases from V and 9 bases from J; junction bases left unmatched: 5. From germline, CDR1 is SGHRS and CDR2 YFSETQ. The CDR3 has 14 amino acids. CDR3 protein: CASSLGLAGGEQFF. In DNA form, the CDR3 reads TGCGCCAGCAGCTTGGGGCTAGCGGGTGGTGAGCAGTTCTTC.